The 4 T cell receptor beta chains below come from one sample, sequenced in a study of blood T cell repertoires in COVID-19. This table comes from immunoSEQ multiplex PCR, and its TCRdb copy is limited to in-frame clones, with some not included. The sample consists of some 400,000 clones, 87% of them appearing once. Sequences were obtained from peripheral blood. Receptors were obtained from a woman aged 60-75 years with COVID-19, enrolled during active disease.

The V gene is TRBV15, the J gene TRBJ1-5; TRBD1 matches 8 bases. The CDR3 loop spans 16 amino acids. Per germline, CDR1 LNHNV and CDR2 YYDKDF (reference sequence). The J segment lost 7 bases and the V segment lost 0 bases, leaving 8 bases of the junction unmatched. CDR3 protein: CATSRDKSAGGQPQHF. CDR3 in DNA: TGTGCCACCAGCAGAGATAAATCTGCAGGGGGCCAGCCCCAGCATTTT.

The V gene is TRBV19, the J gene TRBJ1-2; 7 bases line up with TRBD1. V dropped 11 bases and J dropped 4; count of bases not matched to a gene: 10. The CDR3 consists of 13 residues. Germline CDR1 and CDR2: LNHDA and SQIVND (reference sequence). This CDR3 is CASLTGTAYGYTF. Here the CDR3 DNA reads TGTGCCTCCTTAACCGGGACAGCCTATGGCTACACCTTC. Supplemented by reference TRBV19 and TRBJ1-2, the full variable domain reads DGGITQSPKYLFRKEGQNVTLSCEQNLNHDAMYWYRQDPGQGLRLIYYSQIVNDFQKGDIAEGYSVSREKKESFPLTVTSAQKNPTAFYLCASLTGTAYGYTFGSGTRLTVV.

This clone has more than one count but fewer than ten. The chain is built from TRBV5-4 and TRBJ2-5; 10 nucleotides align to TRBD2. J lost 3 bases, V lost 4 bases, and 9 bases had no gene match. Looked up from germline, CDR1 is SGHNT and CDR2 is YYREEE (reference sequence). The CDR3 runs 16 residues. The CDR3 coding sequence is TGTGCCAGCAGCCCCAATAGCGGGGGGCCGGAAGAGACCCAGTACTTC. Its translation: CASSPNSGGPEETQYF. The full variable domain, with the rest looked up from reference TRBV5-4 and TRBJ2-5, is ETGVTQSPTHLIKTRGQQVTLRCSSQSGHNTVSWYQQALGQGPQFIFQYYREEENGRGNFPPRFSGLQFPNYSSELNVNALELDDSALYLCASSPNSGGPEETQYFGPGTRLLVL.

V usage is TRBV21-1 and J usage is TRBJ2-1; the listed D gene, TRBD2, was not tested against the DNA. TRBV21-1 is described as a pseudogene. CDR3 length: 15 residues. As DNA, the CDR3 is TGTGCCAGCATCCTCCGCGGGACTAACTACAATGAGCAGTTCTTC. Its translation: CASILRGTNYNEQFF.